The clone carrying this T cell receptor (beta chain) has just a few counts. TCRdb called the RACE reads again in MiXCR, with one record for every CDR3 protein. The repertoire has approximately 71,000 distinct CDR3 sequences, 8.5% to 14% of them found once; the top ten carry roughly 1.5%. This entry is derived from a study of human T cells and chemical hapten exposure. Study as a whole: A roughly 2 cm by roughly 2 cm inner upper arm patch received 2% DPC for sensitization. Across its approximately 25 weeks, the study gave patients weekly diphenylcyclopropenone doses to the scalp.

Indicated time point: patch test 3, about 24 weeks after DPC sensitization. Treatment meaning: therapeutic diphenylcyclopropenone sensitization with weekly scalp DPC. The CDR3 totals 12 residues. Germline CDR1 and CDR2: DFQATT and SNEGSKA (reference sequence). The ends were cut back, 5 bases at V and 9 bases at J, with 14 bases in the middle. This specimen consisted of whole blood, obtained in connection with sensitization to the hapten diphenylcyclopropenone (DPC). The sequence was obtained from a woman between 45 and 65 years old with alopecia areata. Some clones in this sample may be carry-over from other donors' samples. The chain links TRBV20-1 to TRBJ2-1, with D perhaps TRBD1 (6 bases). CDR3: CSAVNRVGEQFF. In DNA, the CDR3 is TGCAGTGCTGTGAACAGGGTTGGTGAGCAGTTCTTC.